These 30 T cell receptor beta chains were sequenced from one sample in a study of blood T cells in healthy people across ages. A second PCR of roughly 7 to 11 cycles used a sample-barcoded 5' primer and a J-beta primer mix. TCRdb fed the 5' RACE reads into MiXCR, producing one record per CDR3 protein. The sample lists about 1,800,000 distinct CDR3 sequences; over 25% were seen once. The sequenced sample consisted of blood. The receptor source for this set is a woman aged 25-40 years in good health.

The chain joins TRBV14 to TRBJ2-3; 8 positions match TRBD1. Germline CDR1 is SGHDN and CDR2 is FVKESK. The CDR3 covers 16 residues. V shed 2 bases and J 3 bases; nucleotides not matched to a gene: 7. The CDR3 loop is CASSQTRTGLTDTQYF. CDR3 nucleotides: TGTGCCAGCAGCCAAACGCGGACAGGGTTAACAGATACGCAGTATTTT.

There are a few counts of this clonotype. V is TRBV12-3 or TRBV12-4 and J is TRBJ2-7; 8 bases line up with TRBD1. V was clipped by 0 bases and J by 3 bases; unmatched bases: 4. The CDR3 loop spans 15 amino acids. CDR3 amino acids: CASSLATGVIYEQYF. The CDR3 DNA sequence: TGTGCCAGCAGTTTAGCGACAGGGGTCATCTACGAGCAGTACTTC.

This clonotype was seen ten or more times. This sequence joins TRBV7-2 and TRBJ2-7; D may correspond to TRBD1 or TRBD2 (5 bases each). The CDR3 runs to 14 residues. V was pared by 5 bases and J by 2 bases, with 13 bases between. Per germline, CDR1 SGHTA and CDR2 FQGNSA. CDR3 DNA sequence: TGTGCCAGCAGCGCCAGAGGGGCCCCCTACGAGCAGTACTTC. It codes for CASSARGAPYEQYF. The full variable domain, completed using reference TRBV7-2 and TRBJ2-7, is GAGVSQSPSNKVTEKGKDVELRCDPISGHTALYWYRQSLGQGLEFLIYFQGNSAPDKSGLPSDRFSAERTGGSVSTLTIQRTQQEDSAVYLCASSARGAPYEQYFGPGTRLTVT.

This clonotype was counted a few times. The chain links TRBV20-1 to TRBJ2-3, with TRBD2 matching 10 bases. The length of the CDR3 is 16 residues. Germline V gene data show CDR1 as DFQATT and CDR2 as SNEGSKA (reference sequence). The CDR3 DNA follows: TGCAGCCCAATTTCTCAGCGGGAGGGCCGGGGAGATACGCAGTATTTT. This codes for CSPISQREGRGDTQYF.

This sequence joins TRBV9 and TRBJ2-1; D perhaps matches TRBD1 (8 bases). The CDR3 sequence is 14 residues long. CDR1 is SGDLS and CDR2 is YYNGEE in the germline V gene. Between the trimmed V and J ends, which lost 4 bases and 8 bases, there was a span of 16 bases. CDR3 protein: CASSIRTGRDEQFF. As DNA, the CDR3 is TGTGCCAGCAGCATTCGGACAGGGAGGGATGAGCAGTTCTTC. Complete variable domain (other parts from reference TRBV9 and TRBJ2-1): DSGVTQTPKHLITATGQRVTLRCSPRSGDLSVYWYQQSLDQGLQFLIQYYNGEERAKGNILERFSAQQFPDLHSELNLSSLELGDSALYFCASSIRTGRDEQFFGPGTRLTVL.

A remark on this clonotype: A clone one base away is much larger, so this may be a read error. The rearrangement links TRBV7-2 to TRBJ2-1; D is unclear. V shed 4 bases and J shed 10 bases, with 14 bases lying between them. Germline V gene lookup returns CDR1 SGHTA and CDR2 FQGNSA. CDR3 length: 13 residues. CDR3 amino acids: CTSSSPNFGEQFF. The CDR3 bases are TGTACCAGCAGCTCCCCGAATTTTGGCGAGCAGTTCTTC. The full variable domain, its missing parts supplied by reference TRBV7-2 and TRBJ2-1, is GAGVSQSPSNKVTEKGKDVELRCDPISGHTALYWYRQSLGQGLEFLIYFQGNSAPDKSGLPSDRFSAERTGGSVSTLTIQRTQQEDSAVYLCTSSSPNFGEQFFGPGTRLTVL.

V and J are TRBV27 and TRBJ1-2, with D uncertain. V was trimmed by 6 bases and J by 8 bases, leaving 19 bases between them. The germline gives CDR1 MNHEY, CDR2 SMNVEV (reference sequence). This CDR3 comprises 14 residues. CDR3 sequence (DNA): TGTGCCAGCAGGCCTGACACCCCACTGCGAGGCTACACCTTC. Its protein is CASRPDTPLRGYTF.

The chain has TRBV11-3 and TRBJ2-2, with D tentatively TRBD2 (5 bases). The CDR3 is made up of 16 amino acids. V dropped 5 bases and J dropped 7 bases, with 20 bases sitting between them. Per the germline V gene, CDR1 is SGHNT and CDR2 is YENEEA. The DNA for the CDR3 is TGTGCCAGCAGCCCCGGGAATCGGGGTCAAGACGGGGAGCTGTTTTTT. This encodes CASSPGNRGQDGELFF.

In this sample, this clonotype turned up a few times. This chain uses TRBV7-9 with TRBJ2-3, with 11 bases aligning to TRBD2. Germline loops: CDR1 SEHNR, CDR2 FQNEAQ (reference sequence). Trimming cost V 2 bases and J 1 base; bases outside gene matches: 2. The CDR3 spans 16 residues. The CDR3 bases are TGTGCCAGCAGCTTATTACTAGCGGGGGGCACAGATACGCAGTATTTT. The encoded protein is CASSLLLAGGTDTQYF.

This clonotype was recorded at least ten times. This chain joins TRBV20-1 and TRBJ2-7, with unresolved D. Germline CDR1 is DFQATT and CDR2 is SNEGSKA (reference sequence). The CDR3 sequence is 13 residues long. Trimming removed 0 bases from V and 6 bases from J, with 12 bases in between. CDR3 bases: TGCAGTGCTAGAGATGCCCAACGGGTCGAGCAGTACTTC. Translation: CSARDAQRVEQYF.

The chain is built from TRBV5-1 and TRBJ1-2; maybe TRBD1 (5 bases). This CDR3 has 16 amino acids. Germline V gene data show CDR1 as SGHRS and CDR2 as YFSETQ. Trimming took off 7 bases at V and 0 bases at J, with 19 bases between the two ends. As DNA, the CDR3 is TGCGCCAGCGGGCGGGGTACAGGTTCAGCTAACTATGGCTACACCTTC. This sequence encodes CASGRGTGSANYGYTF. Drawing the rest from reference TRBV5-1 and TRBJ1-2, the complete variable domain is KAGVTQTPRYLIKTRGQQVTLSCSPISGHRSVSWYQQTPGQGLQFLFEYFSETQRNKGNFPGRFSGRQFSNSRSEMNVSTLELGDSALYLCASGRGTGSANYGYTFGSGTRLTVV.

As for this clonotype: Possible read error: a much larger clone is one base away. The V call is TRBV10-3, the J call TRBJ2-1; D possibly corresponds to TRBD2 (5 bases). With 11 bases removed from V and 3 bases from J, the gap between germline ends came to 11 bases. This CDR3 region has 12 residues. The V gene's germline CDR1 is ENHRY and CDR2 SYGVKD. The DNA of the CDR3 is TGTGCCGTCGAGGGTAGCTACAATGAGCAGTTCTTC. This codes for CAVEGSYNEQFF.

As regards this clonotype: A much larger clone differs from this one at a single base, so this may be a read error. This rearrangement joins TRBV6-5 to TRBJ1-2; maybe TRBD1 (6 bases). Trimming cost V 5 bases and J 8 bases, with 18 bases left between them. The CDR3 length is 14 residues. Germline CDR1 and CDR2: MNHEY and SVGAGI. CDR3 region: CASSRTYSGGGYTF. The DNA of the CDR3 is TGTGCCAGCAGTCGGACATATTCTGGGGGCGGCTACACCTTC.

The genes are TRBV12-3 or TRBV12-4 and TRBJ1-6; 10 positions match TRBD1. The CDR3 totals 15 residues. V lost 4 bases and J lost 9; bases outside the gene matches: 6. CDR3 sequence reads: CASSSPGQGSSPLHF. The CDR3, as DNA: TGTGCCAGCAGTTCACCGGGACAGGGGAGTTCACCCCTCCACTTT.

The chain uses TRBV10-3 and TRBJ2-7; 7 nucleotides match TRBD2. V gave up 0 bases and J gave up 7 bases; unmatched junction bases: 12. From germline, CDR1 is ENHRY and CDR2 SYGVKD. CDR3 size: 16 residues. The CDR3 DNA sequence: TGTGCCATCAGTGAGTCCGGGGGGAGGACCTACAATGAGCAGTACTTC. Its protein is CAISESGGRTYNEQYF.

Written as DNA, the CDR3 is TGCGCCAGCAGCTTGGAACCCTACTATGGCTACACCTTC. It specifies CASSLEPYYGYTF. This chain joins TRBV5-1 and TRBJ1-2; D is ambiguous. The CDR3 runs 13 residues. Deletions cut 0 bases from V and 3 bases from J, with 6 bases between. CDR1 and CDR2 (germline): SGHRS, YFSETQ.

The rearrangement uses TRBV6-6 and TRBJ2-7; TRBD1 matches at 7 bases. The CDR3 sequence is 13 residues long. Germline assignment: CDR1 MNHNY and CDR2 SVGAGI (reference sequence). V shed 7 bases, J shed 5 bases, and the junction held 8 bases outside the gene matches. CDR3 sequence (DNA): TGTGCCAGCACTCGGGACAGTACTAACGAGCAGTACTTC. Its protein product is CASTRDSTNEQYF.

The V and J genes are TRBV5-1 and TRBJ2-3; no definite D call. Germline CDR1 and CDR2: SGHRS and YFSETQ. The V gene lost 7 bases and the J gene lost 1 base, with 10 bases spanning the gap. CDR3 length equals 13 residues. CDR3 sequence: CASQAVGTDTQYF. CDR3 nucleotide sequence: TGCGCCAGCCAGGCAGTTGGCACAGATACGCAGTATTTT. The full variable domain, with the rest looked up from reference TRBV5-1 and TRBJ2-3, is KAGVTQTPRYLIKTRGQQVTLSCSPISGHRSVSWYQQTPGQGLQFLFEYFSETQRNKGNFPGRFSGRQFSNSRSEMNVSTLELGDSALYLCASQAVGTDTQYFGPGTRLTVL.

Concerning this clonotype itself: Just one base apart from a much larger clone, this may be a read error. The chain carries TRBV5-1 and TRBJ2-7; a weak D match, TRBD2 (5 bases). Per the germline V gene, CDR1 is SGHRS and CDR2 is YFSETQ. The CDR3 runs 16 residues. The V end was cut by 0 bases, the J end by 2 bases, with 15 bases between. CDR3 DNA: TGCGCCAGCAGCTTGGCGGAAATAGCGAGCGCCTACGAGCAGTACTTC. Its translation: CASSLAEIASAYEQYF.

For this clonotype: Possible read error: a much larger clone is one base away. This sequence joins TRBV10-2 and TRBJ1-2; D is unclear. CDR3 length equals 13 residues. Germline CDR1 and CDR2: WSHSY and SAAADI. V lost 0 bases to trimming and J lost 3 bases, with 5 bases between them. CDR3 amino acids: CASSESKYYGYTF. The CDR3, as DNA: TGCGCCAGCAGTGAGTCCAAGTACTATGGCTACACCTTC.

This clonotype occurred a few times. The V gene is TRBV11-3, the J gene TRBJ2-2, with a possible D match to TRBD2 (6 bases). V lost 5 bases and J 4 bases, leaving 14 bases between the germline ends. CDR3 length: 15 residues. Germline assignment: CDR1 SGHNT and CDR2 YENEEA. CDR3 residues: CASSADPAGTGELFF. In nucleotides, the CDR3 is TGTGCCAGCAGCGCCGACCCAGCGGGCACCGGGGAGCTGTTTTTT.

The chain carries TRBV2 and TRBJ2-7; D is ambiguous. The length of the CDR3 is 14 residues. Trimming removed 0 bases from V and 2 bases from J, with 8 bases in between. CDR1 is SNHLY and CDR2 is FYNNEI in the germline V gene. The CDR3 reads CASSEAYPAYEQYF. The CDR3 DNA is TGTGCCAGCAGTGAAGCTTATCCGGCCTACGAGCAGTACTTC.

The CDR3 DNA reads as TGTGCCAGCAGCCAGGATGGGACTCGGGAGCAGTTCTTC. Its translation is CASSQDGTREQFF. This chain links TRBV3-1 with TRBJ2-1; D may be TRBD2 (6 bases). The CDR3 is 13 residues long. Germline loops: CDR1 LGHDT, CDR2 YNNKEL (reference sequence). V gave up 3 bases and J gave up 10 bases, with 13 bases separating them.

This clonotype was found a few times. This chain links TRBV9 with TRBJ2-6; 10 nucleotides match TRBD1. The junction had 6 bases not matched to a gene; V was cut back by 1 base and J by 2 bases. The germline gives CDR1 SGDLS, CDR2 YYNGEE. This CDR3 spans 18 amino acids. CDR3 residues: CASSVPGQGMTGANVLTF. DNA of the CDR3: TGTGCCAGCAGCGTACCGGGACAGGGGATGACTGGGGCCAACGTCCTGACTTTC.

This clonotype was recorded many times. V usage is TRBV20-1 and J usage is TRBJ2-7, with 9 bases fitting TRBD2. J was trimmed by 3 bases and V by 5 bases; bases with no gene match: 5. This CDR3 is 13 amino acids long. Germline assignment: CDR1 DFQATT and CDR2 SNEGSKA (reference sequence). The CDR3 region is CSAGGGDYYEQYF. Here the CDR3 DNA reads TGCAGTGCTGGCGGGGGGGATTACTACGAGCAGTACTTC.

The chain recombines TRBV5-1 with TRBJ1-1, with D possibly TRBD1 on 5 matching bases. Trimming took 2 bases from V and 6 from J, leaving 11 bases between them. The CDR3 runs 13 residues. Germline CDR1 and CDR2: SGHRS and YFSETQ. CDR3 loop: CASSLATVAEAFF. CDR3 DNA sequence: TGCGCCAGCAGCTTAGCGACAGTCGCTGAAGCTTTCTTT.

This clonotype turned up a few times. This chain uses TRBV20-1 with TRBJ2-4; D remains ambiguous. Matching the DNA end better, TRBJ2-7 makes the J call doubtful. This CDR3 spans 15 amino acids. The germline CDR1 and CDR2 sequences are DFQATT and SNEGSKA (reference sequence). The CDR3 nucleotides are TGCAGTGCTAGAGATCGGGCCCTCCTGTCCTACGAGCAGTACTTC. Encoded protein: CSARDRALLSYEQYF.

The genes are TRBV28 and TRBJ2-3; maybe TRBD2 (5 bases). The V end was cut by 6 bases, the J end by 6 bases, with 10 bases between. The germline V gene has CDR1 MDHEN and CDR2 SYDVKM. The CDR3 covers 12 residues. The CDR3 protein is CASRARGDTQYF. CDR3 in DNA: TGTGCCAGCAGGGCCCGCGGGGATACGCAGTATTTT.

The V gene is TRBV18, the J gene TRBJ2-5, with TRBD1 matching over 8 bases. Germline lookup yields CDR1 KGHSH and CDR2 LQKENI. This CDR3 has 15 amino acids. V dropped 5 bases and J dropped 4; count of bases not matched to a gene: 9. The CDR3 loop is CASSTRQGRIETQYF. The CDR3 coding sequence is TGTGCCAGCTCAACAAGACAGGGGCGGATAGAGACCCAGTACTTC.

V is TRBV12-3 or TRBV12-4 and J is TRBJ1-5; no firm D call. With 6 bases removed from V and 7 bases from J, the gap between germline ends came to 13 bases. The length of the CDR3 is 13 residues. CDR3: CASRIGLEQPQHF. For the CDR3, the DNA is TGTGCCAGCAGGATAGGCCTGGAGCAGCCCCAGCATTTT.